Included here is one T cell receptor (beta chain) sequence, with context. The source of the sample is a study of cytomegalovirus exposure and HLA in healthy donors. The trim removed 0 bases at V and 1 base at J, leaving 15 bases unmatched. Germline values: CDR1 GTSNPN, CDR2 SVGIG (reference sequence). This CDR3 spans 19 amino acids. The primer mix had 60 Vbeta and 13 Jbeta primers. Sequencing used immunoSEQ multiplex PCR; TCRdb keeps in-frame clones, though not all of them. This table has under 250,000 clones, around 78% appearing once. The clonotype comes from a boy aged 5 to 17 in good health and CMV-seronegative. The specimen was PBMCs. The chain has TRBV30 and TRBJ1-5, with 7 bases identical to TRBD1. CDR3 amino acids: CAWSVKSGRGVSSNQPQHF. CDR3 bases: TGTGCCTGGAGTGTAAAATCTGGCAGGGGGGTCTCAAGCAATCAGCCCCAGCATTTT.